This TCR beta chain came from a study of shared clonotypes between healthy human individuals. The study, taken as a whole, reports: Sequencing depth was expected to influence donor clonotype sharing. Compared with clonotypes that all four donors shared, non-shared clonotypes had lower generation probabilities. Naive CD4 clonotype sharing across a handful of donors was 4% to 5%.

The CDR3 covers 15 residues. V shed 5 bases and J shed 1 base, with 12 bases lying between them. The germline V gene has CDR1 KGHSH and CDR2 LQKENI. Naive CD8 cells were CD45RO-negative, positively selected for CCR7, excluding terminally differentiated effector memory CD45RA+ cells. For every subset, genomic DNA was evenly distributed across several immunoSEQ plates. Only in-frame clones appear in the TCRdb table, and some are missing; sequencing was by immunoSEQ multiplex PCR. The sample holds about 2.2 million clones; around 93% are singletons and the top ten take about 1.7%. Comments on this clone: Its antigen is not known.

This receptor was obtained from a man younger than 35 in good health. Some clones in this sample may be carry-over from other donors' samples. The material sequenced was naive CD8+ T cells from PBMCs. V gene TRBV18 combines with J gene TRBJ2-4; maybe TRBD2 (5 bases). This CDR3 reads CASSSLATAKNIQYF. The CDR3 nucleotides are TGTGCCAGCTCATCCCTAGCAACGGCCAAAAACATTCAGTACTTC. Full variable domain (outside the CDR3, taken from reference TRBV18 and TRBJ2-4): NAGVMQNPRHLVRRRGQEARLRCSPMKGHSHVYWYRQLPEEGLKFMVYLQKENIIDESGMPKERFSAEFPKEGPSILRIQQVVRGDSAAYFCASSSLATAKNIQYFGAGTRLSVL.